Listed below are T cell receptor beta chains from one sample, sequenced in a study of CD8+CD57+ T cells in acquired aplastic anemia. TCRdb called the reads again in MiXCR, with one record for every CDR3 protein. The table includes roughly 420,000 distinct CDR3 sequences, roughly 64% detected once. The source material was sorted CD4+, CD8+, or CD8+CD57+ T cells (not recorded which) from PBMCs. Every receptor here comes from a human donor in good health, serving as a control. Both conserved end residues are part of each CDR3. A D gene is named only where the DNA matches it firmly. A row's size may be missing; if present it is once, few, many or a size class.

.	TRBV7-3	.	TRBJ1-5	CASSLYGGNEPQHF	TGTGCCAGCAGCCTATACGGGGGCAATGAGCCCCAGCATTTT
.	TRBV9	.	TRBJ1-2	CASTQDTGGVVYTF	TGTGCCAGCACCCAGGACACTGGTGGGGTAGTCTATACCTTC
many	TRBV30	.	TRBJ1-2	CAADLFDGSF	TGTGCCGCCGACCTATTCGACGGATCCTTC
.	TRBV5-1	.	TRBJ2-3	CASSLGLAKNTDTQYF	TGTGCCAGCAGCTTAGGATTAGCTAAAAACACAGATACGCAGTATTTT
once	TRBV9	.	TRBJ2-6	CASSANRELFFGVLTF	.
.	TRBV20-1	.	TRBJ1-5	CSAGGGLAEETQHF	TGCAGTGCGGGTGGAGGGCTAGCCGAAGAGACCCAGCATTTT
once	TRBV29-1	TRBD1	TRBJ2-5	CSADRVNEAEYF	TGCAGCGCTGACAGGGTGAACGAGGCCGAGTACTTC
.	TRBV7-2	.	TRBJ1-2	CASNSEARTRYGYTF	TGTGCCAGCAATTCAGAGGCACGGACCCGCTATGGCTACACCTTC
.	TRBV11-2	.	TRBJ1-4	CASSDETLFF	TGTGCCAGCAGTGATGAAACGCTGTTTTTT
.	TRBV9	.	TRBJ2-7	CASSVDGELFFEQYF	.
.	TRBV11-1	.	TRBJ2-5	CASSFQVTETQYF	TGTGCCAGCAGCTTCCAAGTGACAGAGACCCAGTACTTC
many	TRBV5-8	TRBD2	TRBJ2-5	CASSLDGGGFKETQYF	TGTGCCAGCAGCTTGGATGGCGGGGGGTTTAAAGAGACCCAGTACTTC
many	TRBV7-2	.	TRBJ1-1	CASSLKGPGSNTEAFF	TGTGCCAGCAGCTTAAAGGGTCCAGGCTCGAACACTGAAGCTTTCTTT
.	TRBV9	TRBD1	TRBJ1-6	CASSVTGNVAPLYF	TGTGCCAGCAGCGTGACAGGGAACGTAGCACCCCTCTACTTT
.	TRBV7-2	.	TRBJ1-5	CASSQVLGETGQLQHF	TGTGCCAGCAGTCAAGTTCTGGGAGAGACGGGTCAGCTCCAGCATTTT